This TCR beta chain is from a study of T-cell reconstitution after alpha-beta-depleted transplantation in children (dated by TCRdb to the mid-2010s). A note on the overall study: The study quantitatively tracked T-cell immune reconstitution after TCRalphabeta/CD19-depleted allogeneic hematopoietic cell transplantation in children using TCR repertoire profiling. Here is what the overall study found, with its caveats: The frequencies of hyperexpanded clones fell over the following months, and after one year, T-cell counts and TCRbeta diversity were mostly attributed to newly produced T cells. About two months after transplant, the apparently early recovery of alphabetaT-cell counts reportedly depended on just several hundred clones that had expanded rapidly and came from non-depleted graft cells. In some patients, the high TCRbeta diversity seen at day 60 was put down to recipient T cells and intrathymic progenitors that had survived conditioning.

The sample's treatment or condition label, in plain terms: allogeneic hematopoietic cell transplantation with graft depleted of TCRalphabeta T cells and CD19 B cells. The transplant recipients were children given TCRalphabeta/CD19-depleted allogeneic hematopoietic cell grafts. From the germline V gene (reference sequence), CDR1 is GTSNPN and CDR2 is SVGIG. Relative to germline, V is 3 bases shorter and J is 8 bases shorter, with 11 bases between their ends. The CDR3 starts with the cysteine, ends with the phenylalanine, and has 12 residues. Of the read, only the CDR3 DNA is kept; its 36 bases are in frame from base 1. Library creation used PCR. Sequenced using an Illumina HiSeq 2500. Molecular barcoding was employed in the preparation of TCR libraries, with unique molecular identifiers being used to normalize TCRbeta repertoire quantification. Using fastp at Q25 and MiXCR, TCRdb reprocessed the public reads and kept productive beta chains. All rows with the same CDR3 protein become a single entry with the most common DNA and genes. The sample contains fewer than 700,000 distinct CDR3 sequences, 13% of them found a single time. Around 2.2% of the sample comes from the top ten.

This clonotype was observed a few times. Its specific antigen is unknown. No base-level quality is on record; no much larger clone is a single base apart. Rearrangement joined TRBV30 to TRBJ2-1; the D gene cannot be resolved reliably. The TCR comes from a male patient aged 10 to 17 who had a stem cell transplant for acute myeloid leukemia, so the T cells may come from the graft donor. The material was PBMCs, mostly from graft donor cells, obtained 360 days after TCRalphabeta/CD19-depleted stem cell transplant. The CDR3 protein sequence reads: CAWRIRLDEQFF. The DNA sequence is given as TGTGCCTGGAGGATCCGACTGGATGAGCAGTTCTTC.